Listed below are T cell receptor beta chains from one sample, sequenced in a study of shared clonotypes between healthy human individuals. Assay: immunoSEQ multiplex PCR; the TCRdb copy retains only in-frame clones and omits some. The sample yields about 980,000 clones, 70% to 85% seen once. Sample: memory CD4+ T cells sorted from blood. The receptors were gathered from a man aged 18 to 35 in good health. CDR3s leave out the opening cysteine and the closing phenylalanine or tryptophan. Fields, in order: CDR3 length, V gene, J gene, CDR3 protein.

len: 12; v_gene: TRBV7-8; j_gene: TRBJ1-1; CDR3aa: ASSLRQGNTEAF
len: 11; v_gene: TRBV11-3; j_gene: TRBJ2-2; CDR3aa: ASSPNAAGELF
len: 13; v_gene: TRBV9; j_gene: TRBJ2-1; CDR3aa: ASSVDPSSYNEQF
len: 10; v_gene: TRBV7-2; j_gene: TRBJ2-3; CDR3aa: ASSLNEDTQY
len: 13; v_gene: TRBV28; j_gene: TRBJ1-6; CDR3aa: ASSPRTGRGSPLH
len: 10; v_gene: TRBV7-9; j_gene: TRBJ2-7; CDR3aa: ASSSGTAKQY
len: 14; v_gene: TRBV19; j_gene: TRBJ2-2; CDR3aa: ASSRGTGGSGGELF
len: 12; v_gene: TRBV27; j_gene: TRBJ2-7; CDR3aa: ATRSPQGSYEQY
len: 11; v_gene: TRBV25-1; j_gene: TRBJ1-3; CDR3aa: ASNRGSGNTIY
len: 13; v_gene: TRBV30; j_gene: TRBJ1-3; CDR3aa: AWARRGLGGNTIY
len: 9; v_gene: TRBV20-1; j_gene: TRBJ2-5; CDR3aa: SAIRGETQY
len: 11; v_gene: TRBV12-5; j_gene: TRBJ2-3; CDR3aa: ASGLELTDTQY
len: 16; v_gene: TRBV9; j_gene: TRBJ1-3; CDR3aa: ASSLSRSPGVSGNTIY
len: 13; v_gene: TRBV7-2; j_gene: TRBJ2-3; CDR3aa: ASSRQKLSTDTQY
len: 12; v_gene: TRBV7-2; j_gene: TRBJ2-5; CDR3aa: ASSFSGGAETQY
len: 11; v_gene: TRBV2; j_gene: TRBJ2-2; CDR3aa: ASQGENTGELF
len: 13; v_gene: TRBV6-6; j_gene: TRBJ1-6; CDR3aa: ASRVPGTGNSPLH
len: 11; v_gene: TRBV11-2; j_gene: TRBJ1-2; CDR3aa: ASSLGEGYGYT
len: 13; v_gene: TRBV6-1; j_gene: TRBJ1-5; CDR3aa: ASTQTIQGNQPQH
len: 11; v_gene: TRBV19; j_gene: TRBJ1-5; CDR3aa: ASSRIGHQPQH
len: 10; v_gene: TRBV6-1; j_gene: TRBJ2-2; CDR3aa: ASSRGVAELF
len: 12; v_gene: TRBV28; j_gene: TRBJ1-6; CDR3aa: ASSRDREGSPLH
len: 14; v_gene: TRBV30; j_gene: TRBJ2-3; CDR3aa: AWSMGTQPSTDTQY
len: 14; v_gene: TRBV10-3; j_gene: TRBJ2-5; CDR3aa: AISESISGGLKTQY
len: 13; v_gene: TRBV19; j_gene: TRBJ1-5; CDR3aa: ASSMGQSPKEPQH
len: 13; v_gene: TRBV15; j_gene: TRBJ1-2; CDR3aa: ATSRDRGPAGGYT
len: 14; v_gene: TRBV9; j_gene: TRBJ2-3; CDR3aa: ASSVDSQGLTDTQY
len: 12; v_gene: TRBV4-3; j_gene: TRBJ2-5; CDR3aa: ASSQDPDLLTQY
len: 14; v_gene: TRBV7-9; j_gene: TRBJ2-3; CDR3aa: ASWAGPGHSTDTQY
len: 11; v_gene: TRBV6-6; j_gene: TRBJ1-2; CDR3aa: ASSLDRATGYT
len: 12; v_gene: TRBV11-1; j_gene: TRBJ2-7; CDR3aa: ASSLETGTYEQY
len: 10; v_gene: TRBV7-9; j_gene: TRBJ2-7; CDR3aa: ASSHDSWEQY
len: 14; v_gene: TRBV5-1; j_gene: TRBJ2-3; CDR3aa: ASSLSAGVSTDTQY
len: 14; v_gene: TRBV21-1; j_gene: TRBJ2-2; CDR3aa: ASSKVQGGRTGELF
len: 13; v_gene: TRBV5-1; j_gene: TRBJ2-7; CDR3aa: ASSLTSGGSYEQY
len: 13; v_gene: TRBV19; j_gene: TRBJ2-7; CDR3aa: ASRSETGSSYEQY
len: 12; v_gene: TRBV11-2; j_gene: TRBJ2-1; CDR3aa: ASSLTGNYNEQF
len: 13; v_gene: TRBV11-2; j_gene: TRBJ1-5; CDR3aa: ASSLGDYSNQPQH
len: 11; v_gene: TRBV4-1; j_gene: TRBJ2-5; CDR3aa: ASSLGGEETQY
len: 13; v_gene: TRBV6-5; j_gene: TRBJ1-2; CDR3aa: ASSYGTDPNYGYT
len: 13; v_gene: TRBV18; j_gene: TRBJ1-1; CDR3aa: ASSPPPGVGTEAF
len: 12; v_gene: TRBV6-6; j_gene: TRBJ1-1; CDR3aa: ASRKQNMNTEAF
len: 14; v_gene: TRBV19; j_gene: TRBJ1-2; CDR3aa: ASSRGAQTGHYGYT
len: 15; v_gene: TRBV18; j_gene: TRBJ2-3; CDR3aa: ASSPTSGRGAGYTQY
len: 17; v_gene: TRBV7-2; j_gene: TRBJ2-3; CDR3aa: ASSLRNTAVLAGADTQY